The 5 T cell receptor beta chains below were found in one sample sequenced in a study of T cells in women clearing cervical HPV infection. Here immunoSEQ multiplex PCR was the method, and the copy in TCRdb shows in-frame clones only, minus some. This sample lists about 33,000 clones; its ten largest clones have 7.8%. The material sequenced was blood buffy coat. Receptors were obtained from a woman between 18 and 69 years old with a cervical HPV16 infection that either progressed to CIN3+ or cleared (not recorded which).

Details on this clone: The read gets to within 3 residues of the CDR3 end, and the germline J gene fills in the rest. This sequence joins TRBV24-1 and TRBJ2-1; possible D gene TRBD1, 5 bases. The CDR3 is made up of 13 amino acids. V gave up 0 bases and J gave up 7 bases, with 6 bases separating them. Germline V CDR1 and CDR2: KGHDR, SFDVKD. This chain's CDR3 is CATSDLRGNEQFF. CDR3 DNA, as far as it was read: TGTGCCACCAGTGATTTGAGGGGTAATGAG.

As to this clone: Read data end 3 residues before the CDR3 end; the end is taken from the germline J gene. The chain is built from TRBV5-1 and TRBJ2-7; D possibly corresponds to TRBD2 (6 bases). Germline V gene lookup returns CDR1 SGHRS and CDR2 YFSETQ. V gave up 3 bases and J gave up 2 bases, with 9 bases separating them. The CDR3 loop spans 13 amino acids. The CDR3 loop reads CASSSRLAYEQYF. Partial CDR3 DNA: TGCGCCAGCAGCTCCCGACTAGCCTACGAG.

Comments on this clone: The CDR3 goes on 3 residues after the read ends, and that part is filled in from the germline J gene. The chain links TRBV28 to TRBJ2-7; weak D call: TRBD1 (6 bases). V was pared by 4 bases and J by 5 bases, with 27 bases between. The germline CDR1 and CDR2 sequences are MDHEN and SYDVKM. The CDR3 has 18 amino acids. Partial CDR3 DNA: TGTGCCAGCAGTTCGACCTCGCTGAGAAACAGGGCTCTCCACGAG. Translating gives CASSSTSLRNRALHE. The entire CDR3 is CASSSTSLRNRALHEQYF. The variable domain in full, completed from reference TRBV28 and TRBJ2-7, reads DVKVTQSSRYLVKRTGEKVFLECVQDMDHENMFWYRQDPGLGLRLIYFSYDVKMKEKGDIPEGYSVSREKKERFSLILESASTNQTSMYLCASSSTSLRNRALHEQYFGPGTRLTVT.

Of note for this clone: Read sequence stops 3 residues before the CDR3 end, and the germline J gene provides the missing end. The V gene is TRBV7-9, the J gene TRBJ1-2; 7 positions agree with TRBD1. This CDR3 comprises 14 residues. The germline gives CDR1 SEHNR, CDR2 FQNEAQ (reference sequence). CDR3 DNA, as far as it was read: TGTGCCAGCAGCTCAGGGGGGTCCGTTTGGGGC. This sequence encodes CASSSGGSVWG. The CDR3 in its entirety is CASSSGGSVWGYTF.

As regards this clone: The CDR3 extends 3 residues past the end of the read, so its final part is completed from the germline J gene. The chain links TRBV7-9 to TRBJ1-2; 7 bases line up with TRBD1. CDR1 is SEHNR, CDR2 FQNEAQ, per germline (reference sequence). The CDR3 runs to 13 residues. The CDR3 protein is CASSEAGTEQYTF. The CDR3 bases that were read are TGTGCCAGCAGCGAAGCCGGGACAGAACAA.